This T cell receptor (beta chain) originates from a study of human T cells and chemical hapten exposure. Whole-study findings and limits: The formation of large CDR3 similarity clusters by expanded TCRs significantly exceeded that of controls.

Methods used by the authors: With a range of about 20,000 to 700,000, the median per sample was around 96,000 TCRs. MiXCR, run by TCRdb on the RACE reads, gives a single entry per CDR3 protein. TCRdb, not the authors, supplied the V and J calls. The repertoire has under 85,000 distinct CDR3 sequences, under 13% of them found once; the top ten carry about 1.3%. This clonotype occurred a few times. Its target is not known. Time point noted: patch test 1, 2 weeks after DPC sensitization. As to treatment: therapeutic diphenylcyclopropenone sensitization with weekly scalp DPC. Phlebotomy was performed prior to application of every patch test. Those who donated were patients with alopecia, 18 to 70 years of age, and suitable for DPC. This CDR3 contains 13 residues. V lost 4 bases, J lost 4 bases, and 10 bases lay in between. Per germline, CDR1 SGHRS and CDR2 YFSETQ.

This receptor was obtained from a woman between 50 and 59 years old with alopecia areata. Some clones in this sample may be carry-over from other donors' samples. This sample comprised whole blood, obtained in connection with sensitization to the hapten diphenylcyclopropenone (DPC). This chain uses TRBV5-1 with TRBJ2-3, with D maybe TRBD1 (6 bases). CDR3 sequence (DNA): TGCGCCAGCAGCGAAGGGGGATCAGATACGCAGTATTTT. This translates into CASSEGGSDTQYF.